Listed below are T cell receptor beta chains from one sample, sequenced in a study of CD8 T cells in ankylosing spondylitis. TCRdb re-analysed the 5' RACE reads in MiXCR, keeping a single row per CDR3 protein. The sample includes approximately 240,000 distinct CDR3 sequences, more than 20% seen only once; the top ten take over 0.55%. Sequencing was done on a sample of blood, either unsorted or a sorted T cell fraction (not recorded which). The receptors originated from a male donor with ankylosing spondylitis or in good health (not recorded which). Each CDR3 is given with its conserved first and last residue. Fields, in order: D gene, clone size, V gene, J gene, CDR3 protein, CDR3 DNA. A D gene is named only where the DNA matches it firmly. Some rows have no size entry. The others give once, few or many, or a class for an expanded clone.

D: .; size: few; V: TRBV10-3; J: TRBJ1-2; CDR3: CATGVGSGYTF; DNA: TGTGCCACCGGGGTGGGGAGTGGCTACACCTTC
D: .; size: .; V: TRBV12-3/TRBV12-4; J: TRBJ2-3; CDR3: CASSFRENTDTQYF; DNA: TGTGCCAGCAGTTTTCGGGAGAACACAGATACGCAGTATTTT
D: TRBD1; size: few; V: TRBV20-1; J: TRBJ2-7; CDR3: CSAGRQGANYEQYF; DNA: TGCAGTGCTGGTAGACAGGGCGCCAACTACGAGCAGTACTTC
D: .; size: few; V: TRBV6-5; J: TRBJ1-2; CDR3: CASSYLGPTGGYTF; DNA: TGTGCCAGCAGTTATTTGGGCCCGACGGGGGGCTACACCTTC
D: .; size: .; V: TRBV24-1; J: TRBJ2-6; CDR3: CATSDAEGQPGANVLTF; DNA: TGTGCCACCAGTGATGCAGAGGGACAACCTGGGGCCAACGTCCTGACTTTC
D: .; size: .; V: TRBV3-1; J: TRBJ2-7; CDR3: CASSQATAFYEQYF; DNA: TGTGCCAGCAGCCAAGCGACAGCCTTCTACGAGCAGTACTTC
D: .; size: once; V: TRBV7-2; J: TRBJ2-3; CDR3: CASSPLAFADTQYF; DNA: TGTGCCAGCAGCCCGTTAGCTTTCGCAGATACGCAGTATTTT
D: .; size: few; V: TRBV7-8; J: TRBJ2-1; CDR3: CASSLSVWGGATEQFF; DNA: TGTGCCAGCAGCTTGTCGGTATGGGGGGGGGCCACTGAGCAGTTCTTC
D: .; size: many; V: TRBV20-1; J: TRBJ1-4; CDR3: CSARDAQGSEKLFF; DNA: TGCAGTGCTAGAGATGCTCAGGGAAGTGAAAAACTGTTTTTT
D: .; size: few; V: TRBV10-3; J: TRBJ1-2; CDR3: CAISGIGLGYTF; DNA: TGTGCCATCAGTGGGATTGGCCTTGGCTACACCTTC
D: .; size: few; V: TRBV10-3; J: TRBJ2-5; CDR3: CAISVRDTEETQYF; DNA: TGTGCCATCAGTGTCCGGGACACCGAAGAGACCCAGTACTTC
D: .; size: many; V: TRBV24-1; J: TRBJ1-6; CDR3: CATSSGTDYNSPLHF; DNA: TGTGCCACCAGTTCCGGGACCGACTATAATTCACCCCTCCACTTT
D: .; size: many; V: TRBV4-2; J: TRBJ2-3; CDR3: CASSPQQVSNQPQYF; DNA: TGTGCCAGCAGCCCACAACAGGTTAGCAATCAGCCCCAGTATTTT
D: .; size: .; V: TRBV28; J: TRBJ2-1; CDR3: CASSIGGVQGEQFF; DNA: TGTGCCAGTTCGATTGGAGGAGTACAGGGTGAGCAGTTCTTC
D: .; size: many; V: TRBV6-1; J: TRBJ2-3; CDR3: CASSSTERLGDTQYF; DNA: TGTGCCAGCAGCTCAACTGAGCGGCTGGGAGATACGCAGTATTTT
D: TRBD1; size: .; V: TRBV10-3; J: TRBJ2-2; CDR3: CATRGQGANTGELFF; DNA: TGTGCCACCCGAGGACAGGGGGCGAACACCGGGGAGCTGTTTTTT
D: .; size: .; V: TRBV1; J: TRBJ2-5; CDR3: CTSSQDDMRLAKETQYF; DNA: TGCACCAGCAGCCAAGATGACATGCGGCTAGCGAAAGAGACCCAGTACTTC
D: TRBD1; size: many; V: TRBV24-1; J: TRBJ2-1; CDR3: CATSEGQGNEQFF; DNA: TGTGCCACCAGTGAAGGACAGGGAAATGAGCAGTTCTTC
D: .; size: .; V: TRBV12-3/TRBV12-4; J: TRBJ2-2; CDR3: CASSRMTGSNTGELFF; DNA: TGTGCCAGCAGCAGGATGACCGGATCGAACACCGGGGAGCTGTTTTTT
D: .; size: .; V: TRBV12-3/TRBV12-4; J: TRBJ2-3; CDR3: CASGHSDGATDTQYF; DNA: TGTGCCAGCGGACACTCGGACGGGGCGACAGATACGCAGTATTTT
D: .; size: few; V: TRBV10-3; J: TRBJ2-5; CDR3: CAISDWERKTQYF; DNA: TGTGCCATCAGTGATTGGGAGAGGAAGACCCAGTACTTC
D: .; size: many; V: TRBV7-6; J: TRBJ2-5; CDR3: CASSPDGQVGETQYF; DNA: TGTGCCAGCAGCCCCGACGGTCAGGTGGGAGAGACCCAGTACTTC
D: TRBD1; size: few; V: TRBV6-5; J: TRBJ2-2; CDR3: CASSYLGQGNTGELFF; DNA: TGTGCCAGCAGTTACCTGGGACAGGGCAACACCGGGGAGCTGTTTTTT
D: .; size: .; V: TRBV20-1; J: TRBJ2-5; CDR3: CSASPSKVQETQYF; DNA: TGCAGTGCTAGCCCGTCGAAGGTCCAAGAGACCCAGTACTTC
D: TRBD1; size: many; V: TRBV5-1; J: TRBJ1-1; CDR3: CASSLTPAGTGNDLAFF; DNA: TGCGCCAGCAGCTTAACCCCGGCCGGGACAGGGAACGATTTAGCTTTCTTT
D: TRBD1; size: many; V: TRBV5-6; J: TRBJ2-5; CDR3: CASSQGQGKGETQYF; DNA: TGTGCCAGCAGCCAGGGACAGGGAAAAGGGGAGACCCAGTACTTC
D: TRBD2; size: many; V: TRBV29-1; J: TRBJ2-4; CDR3: CSVDAGVPLQYF; DNA: TGCAGCGTTGACGCGGGGGTCCCTCTTCAGTACTTC
D: .; size: .; V: TRBV7-9; J: TRBJ1-2; CDR3: CASSFGTAYGYTF; DNA: TGTGCCAGCAGTTTTGGGACCGCGTATGGCTACACCTTC
D: .; size: .; V: TRBV20-1; J: TRBJ1-5; CDR3: CSARAPGNSNQPQHF; DNA: TGCAGTGCTAGAGCCCCGGGTAATAGCAATCAGCCCCAGCATTTT
D: .; size: .; V: TRBV10-3; J: TRBJ1-3; CDR3: CAISEALSGNTIYF; DNA: TGTGCCATCAGTGAAGCCCTCTCTGGAAACACCATATATTTT
D: .; size: many; V: TRBV20-1; J: TRBJ2-5; CDR3: CSARDLDEGRSVETQYF; DNA: TGCAGTGCTAGAGATCTGGACGAGGGGCGAAGTGTAGAGACCCAGTACTTC
D: TRBD1; size: few; V: TRBV12-3/TRBV12-4; J: TRBJ1-1; CDR3: CASSPGQGRTEAFF; DNA: TGTGCCAGCAGCCCTGGACAGGGGAGAACTGAAGCTTTCTTT
D: .; size: .; V: TRBV18; J: TRBJ2-7; CDR3: CASSPDRRAAYEQYF; DNA: TGTGCCAGCTCACCGGACAGGAGGGCCGCCTACGAGCAGTACTTC
D: TRBD2; size: .; V: TRBV7-9; J: TRBJ2-5; CDR3: CASSERGSGGTQYF; DNA: TGTGCCAGCAGTGAAAGAGGGAGCGGGGGGACCCAGTACTTC
D: .; size: .; V: TRBV6-1; J: TRBJ2-7; CDR3: CASSAGTGRYF; DNA: TGTGCCAGCAGTGCCGGTACTGGACGGTACTTC
D: .; size: few; V: TRBV25-1; J: TRBJ2-3; CDR3: CASSDQARADTQYF; DNA: TGTGCCAGCAGTGATCAGGCCCGGGCAGATACGCAGTATTTT
D: TRBD2; size: .; V: TRBV7-6; J: TRBJ2-5; CDR3: CASSRRTSGDQYF; DNA: TGTGCCAGCAGTCGCAGGACTAGCGGGGACCAGTACTTC
D: .; size: many; V: TRBV2; J: TRBJ2-3; CDR3: CASRADGDYTQYF; DNA: TGTGCCAGCAGGGCCGATGGAGATTATACGCAGTATTTT
D: TRBD2; size: .; V: TRBV29-1; J: TRBJ2-5; CDR3: CSVAPRLAGTQYF; DNA: TGCAGCGTCGCTCCACGACTAGCCGGGACCCAGTACTTC
D: .; size: few; V: TRBV20-1; J: TRBJ1-5; CDR3: CSARDFLDQPQHF; DNA: TGCAGTGCTAGAGATTTCCTCGATCAGCCCCAGCATTTT
D: .; size: .; V: TRBV28; J: TRBJ2-5; CDR3: CASSRRVLETQYF; DNA: TGTGCCAGCAGTCGCAGGGTACTGGAGACCCAGTACTTC
D: .; size: few; V: TRBV5-1; J: TRBJ2-1; CDR3: CASSPPGYGGEQFF; DNA: TGCGCCAGCAGTCCCCCAGGTTACGGGGGAGAGCAGTTCTTC
D: TRBD1; size: .; V: TRBV20-1; J: TRBJ1-1; CDR3: CSAPRTGMNTEAFF; DNA: TGCAGTGCCCCCAGGACAGGCATGAACACTGAAGCTTTCTTT
D: TRBD1; size: .; V: TRBV20-1; J: TRBJ1-1; CDR3: CSADRGMYTEAFF; DNA: TGCAGTGCTGACAGGGGCATGTACACTGAAGCTTTCTTT
D: TRBD1; size: few; V: TRBV18; J: TRBJ2-3; CDR3: CASSHRTGDTDTQYF; DNA: TGTGCCAGCTCACACCGGACAGGGGACACAGATACGCAGTATTTT
D: .; size: few; V: TRBV2; J: TRBJ2-3; CDR3: CASSESTSTDTQYF; DNA: TGTGCCAGCAGTGAGAGCACCAGCACAGATACGCAGTATTTT
D: .; size: few; V: TRBV10-3; J: TRBJ2-7; CDR3: CAISTGQAYEQYF; DNA: TGTGCCATCAGCACGGGCCAGGCCTACGAGCAGTACTTC
D: TRBD2; size: .; V: TRBV5-5; J: TRBJ2-5; CDR3: CASSRGLAEETQYF; DNA: TGTGCCAGCAGCCGCGGACTAGCGGAAGAGACCCAGTACTTC
D: TRBD1; size: few; V: TRBV12-3/TRBV12-4; J: TRBJ2-7; CDR3: CASQYQTGYEQYF; DNA: TGTGCCAGCCAGTATCAGACAGGGTACGAGCAGTACTTC
D: .; size: .; V: TRBV2; J: TRBJ2-5; CDR3: CASTGRGGETQYF; DNA: TGTGCCAGCACCGGCAGGGGTGGGGAGACCCAGTACTTC
D: .; size: many; V: TRBV20-1; J: TRBJ1-1; CDR3: CSASQGTLTEAFF; DNA: TGCAGTGCATCCCAGGGTACCCTCACTGAAGCTTTCTTT
D: .; size: few; V: TRBV7-3; J: TRBJ2-5; CDR3: CASSLQGGSGTQYF; DNA: TGTGCCAGCAGCTTACAAGGGGGGAGTGGGACCCAGTACTTC
D: .; size: .; V: TRBV10-3; J: TRBJ2-7; CDR3: CAISAVQGSLGSEQYF; DNA: TGTGCCATCAGTGCGGTACAGGGTTCCCTTGGATCCGAGCAGTACTTC
D: .; size: few; V: TRBV10-3; J: TRBJ2-5; CDR3: CAISSALSGGAETQYF; DNA: TGTGCCATCAGTAGTGCGCTGAGTGGAGGGGCGGAGACCCAGTACTTC
D: .; size: many; V: TRBV10-3; J: TRBJ2-2; CDR3: CAISEPRRRGTGELFF; DNA: TGTGCCATCAGTGAGCCCCGCCGACGAGGCACCGGGGAGCTGTTTTTT